These T cell receptor beta chains were read from a single sample in a study of blood T cell repertoires in COVID-19. The table came from immunoSEQ multiplex PCR; TCRdb's copy has only in-frame clones and leaves some out. The data hold some 170,000 clones, with around 77% observed a single time. Input material: peripheral blood. These receptors were taken from a man in his sixties or seventies with acute or convalescent COVID-19. Both conserved end residues are part of each CDR3. D genes are given only for firm matches. Size values are once, few and many counts, or a class for expanded clones, and some rows have none.

. . TRBJ2-7 TRBV9 TGTGCCAGCAGCGTAGGCCCGGACAGCCACTACGAGCAGTACTTC CASSVGPDSHYEQYF
TRBD1 once TRBJ1-5 TRBV27 TGTGCCAGCAGTCCCGCCGGGACAGGCAATCAGCCCCAGCATTTT CASSPAGTGNQPQHF
. . TRBJ1-4 TRBV19 TGTGCCAGTAGTATAGGAGTTAGAGGTGGTAATGAAAAACTGTTTTTT CASSIGVRGGNEKLFF
. . TRBJ1-1 TRBV10-1 TGCGCCAGCAGTGATCAGGGTAAGAACACTGAAGCTTTCTTT CASSDQGKNTEAFF
. . TRBJ1-3 TRBV19 TGTGCCAGTAGGCGATTTACAAACACCATATATTTT CASRRFTNTIYF
TRBD2 . TRBJ2-7 TRBV2 TGTGCCAGCAGTGGGACTAGCGCGGACGAGCAGTACTTC CASSGTSADEQYF
. . TRBJ2-1 TRBV5-4 TGTGCCAGCAGTTTCGGGTCCGGGAGCCGAGGAAACAATGAGCAGTTCTTC CASSFGSGSRGNNEQFF
. . TRBJ1-1 TRBV13 TGTGCCAGCAGCTTCTATCTGGGAGTCTTCCCTGAAGCTTTCTTT CASSFYLGVFPEAFF
. . TRBJ1-5 TRBV27 TGTGCCAGCAGGGGGGCAGGGGTGGGTCTCAATCAGCCCCAGCATTTT CASRGAGVGLNQPQHF
. . TRBJ2-6 TRBV14 TGTGCCAGCAGCCAAGATATAGATTTCTCAGGGGCCAACGTCCTGACTTTC CASSQDIDFSGANVLTF
. once TRBJ2-7 TRBV14 TGTGCCAGCAGCCGCAGCTCCTACGAGCAGTACTTC CASSRSSYEQYF
. . TRBJ1-5 TRBV6-5 TGTGCCAGCAGTCCCCGCGGGGGGGCGAATCAGCCCCAGCATTTT CASSPRGGANQPQHF